This T cell receptor (beta chain) was identified in a study of blood T cells in healthy people across ages. Findings and caveats of the study: Not knowing donor CMV status may have confounded expanded clonotype changes. Donors of long life had a larger count of naive CD4+ cells and greater diversity than aged donors.

The CDR3 consists of 15 residues. Trimming left V 7 bases short and J 9 bases short, with 22 bases between. Germline values: CDR1 MNHEY, CDR2 SMNVEV (reference sequence). Combining a sample-barcoded 5' primer with a J-beta primer mix, a second PCR ran for roughly 7 to 12 cycles. TCRdb passed the 5' RACE reads through MiXCR, listing each CDR3 protein once. The sample comprises around 1,700,000 distinct CDR3 sequences, over 25% of which are singletons, and roughly 8% rests with the top ten. This clonotype was counted only a few times. Its antigen remains unidentified. The V and J genes are TRBV27 and TRBJ2-1, with D possibly TRBD2 on 5 matching bases. This receptor was identified in a woman in her 30s in good health. Sequenced input: blood. CDR3 loop: CASTRPAAVLAEQFF. Written as DNA, the CDR3 is TGTGCCAGCACCAGACCAGCGGCTGTACTTGCTGAGCAGTTCTTC.